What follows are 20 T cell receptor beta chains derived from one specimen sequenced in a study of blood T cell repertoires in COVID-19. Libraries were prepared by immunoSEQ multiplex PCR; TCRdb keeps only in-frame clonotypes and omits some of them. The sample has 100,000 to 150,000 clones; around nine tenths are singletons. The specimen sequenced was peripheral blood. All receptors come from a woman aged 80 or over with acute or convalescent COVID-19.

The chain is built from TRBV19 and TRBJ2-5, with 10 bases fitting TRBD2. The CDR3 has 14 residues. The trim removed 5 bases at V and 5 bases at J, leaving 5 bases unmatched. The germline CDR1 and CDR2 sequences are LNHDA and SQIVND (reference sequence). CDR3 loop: CASSFLAGVETQYF. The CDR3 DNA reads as TGTGCCAGTAGTTTCCTAGCGGGAGTGGAGACCCAGTACTTC.

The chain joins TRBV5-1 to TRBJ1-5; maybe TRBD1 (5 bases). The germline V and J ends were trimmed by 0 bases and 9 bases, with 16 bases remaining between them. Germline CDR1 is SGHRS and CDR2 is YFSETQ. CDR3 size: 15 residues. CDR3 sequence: CASSLAPGRGGPQHF. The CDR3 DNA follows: TGCGCCAGCAGCTTGGCCCCAGGGAGGGGAGGGCCCCAGCATTTT.

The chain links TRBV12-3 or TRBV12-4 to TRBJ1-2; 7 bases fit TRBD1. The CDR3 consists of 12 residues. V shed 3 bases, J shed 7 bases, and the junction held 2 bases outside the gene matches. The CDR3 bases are TGTGCCAGCAGTTTCGACAGGGTTGGCTACACCTTC. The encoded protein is CASSFDRVGYTF.

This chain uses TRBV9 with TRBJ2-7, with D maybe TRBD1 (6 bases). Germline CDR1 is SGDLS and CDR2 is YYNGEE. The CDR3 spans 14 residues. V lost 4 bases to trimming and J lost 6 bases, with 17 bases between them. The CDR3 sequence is CASSPARLGAEQYF. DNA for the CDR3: TGTGCCAGCAGCCCCGCCCGGTTGGGGGCCGAGCAGTACTTC.

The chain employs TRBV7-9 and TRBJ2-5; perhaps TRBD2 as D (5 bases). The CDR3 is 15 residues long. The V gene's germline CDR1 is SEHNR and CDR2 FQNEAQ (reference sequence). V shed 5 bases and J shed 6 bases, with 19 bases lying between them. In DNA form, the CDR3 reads TGTGCCAGCAGCCATACCGGACCGAGAGGGAAGACCCAGTACTTC. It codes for CASSHTGPRGKTQYF.

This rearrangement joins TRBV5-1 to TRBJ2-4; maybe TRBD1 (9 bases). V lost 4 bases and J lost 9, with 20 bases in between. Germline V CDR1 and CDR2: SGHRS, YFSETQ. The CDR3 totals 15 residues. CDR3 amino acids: CASSPGGTGRGIQYF. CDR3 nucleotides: TGCGCCAGCAGCCCGGGAGGGACAGGGAGGGGCATTCAGTACTTC.

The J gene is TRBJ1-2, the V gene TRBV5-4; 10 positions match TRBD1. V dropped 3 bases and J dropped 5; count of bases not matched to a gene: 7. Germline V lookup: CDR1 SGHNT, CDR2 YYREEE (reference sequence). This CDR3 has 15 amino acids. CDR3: CASSSRDRGLYGYTF. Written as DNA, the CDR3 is TGTGCCAGCAGCTCAAGGGACAGGGGTCTTTATGGCTACACCTTC.

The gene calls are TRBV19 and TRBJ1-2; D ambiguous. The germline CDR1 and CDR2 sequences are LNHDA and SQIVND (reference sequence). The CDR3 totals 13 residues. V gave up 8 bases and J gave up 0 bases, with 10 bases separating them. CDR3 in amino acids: CASRYGTNYGYTF. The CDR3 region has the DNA TGTGCCAGTCGATACGGGACTAACTATGGCTACACCTTC. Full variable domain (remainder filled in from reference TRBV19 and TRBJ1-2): DGGITQSPKYLFRKEGQNVTLSCEQNLNHDAMYWYRQDPGQGLRLIYYSQIVNDFQKGDIAEGYSVSREKKESFPLTVTSAQKNPTAFYLCASRYGTNYGYTFGSGTRLTVV.

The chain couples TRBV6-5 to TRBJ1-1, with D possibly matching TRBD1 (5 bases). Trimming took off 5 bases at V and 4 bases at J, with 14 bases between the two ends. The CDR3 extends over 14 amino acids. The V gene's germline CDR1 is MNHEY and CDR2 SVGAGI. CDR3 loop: CASSQTPQGTEAFF. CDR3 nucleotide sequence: TGTGCCAGCAGTCAGACGCCTCAGGGCACTGAAGCTTTCTTT.

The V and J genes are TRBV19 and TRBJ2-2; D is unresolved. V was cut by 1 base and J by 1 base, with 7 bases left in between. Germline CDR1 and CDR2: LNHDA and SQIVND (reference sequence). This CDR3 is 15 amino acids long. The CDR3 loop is CASSIVSVNTGELFF. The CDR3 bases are TGTGCCAGTAGTATAGTCTCGGTGAACACCGGGGAGCTGTTTTTT.

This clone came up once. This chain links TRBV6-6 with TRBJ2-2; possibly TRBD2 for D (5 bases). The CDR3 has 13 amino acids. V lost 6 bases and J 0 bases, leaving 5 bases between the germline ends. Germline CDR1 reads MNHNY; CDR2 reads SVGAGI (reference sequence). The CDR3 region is CASRRANTGELFF. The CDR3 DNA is TGTGCCAGCAGGCGGGCGAACACCGGGGAGCTGTTTTTT.

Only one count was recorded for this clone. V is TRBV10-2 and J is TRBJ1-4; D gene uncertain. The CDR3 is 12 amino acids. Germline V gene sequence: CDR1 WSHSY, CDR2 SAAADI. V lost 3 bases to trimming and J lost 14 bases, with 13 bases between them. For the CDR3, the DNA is TGCGCCAGCAGTGAATTAGAGGGAGTGCTGTTTTTT. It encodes CASSELEGVLFF.

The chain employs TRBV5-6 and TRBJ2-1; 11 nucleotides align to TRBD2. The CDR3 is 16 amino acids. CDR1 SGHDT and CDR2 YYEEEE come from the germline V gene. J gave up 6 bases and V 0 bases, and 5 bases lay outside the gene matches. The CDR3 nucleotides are TGTGCCAGCAGCTTGGCCTCACTAGCGGGGGTCAATGAGCAGTTCTTC. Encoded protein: CASSLASLAGVNEQFF. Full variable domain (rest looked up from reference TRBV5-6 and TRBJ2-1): DAGVTQSPTHLIKTRGQQVTLRCSPKSGHDTVSWYQQALGQGPQFIFQYYEEEERQRGNFPDRFSGHQFPNYSSELNVNALLLGDSALYLCASSLASLAGVNEQFFGPGTRLTVL.

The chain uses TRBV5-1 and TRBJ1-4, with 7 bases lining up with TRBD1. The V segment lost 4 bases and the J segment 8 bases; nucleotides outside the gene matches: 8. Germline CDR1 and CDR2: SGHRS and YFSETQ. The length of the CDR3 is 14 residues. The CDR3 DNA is TGCGCCAGCAGCCTTGACAGGGTTGGAGAAAAACTGTTTTTT. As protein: CASSLDRVGEKLFF.

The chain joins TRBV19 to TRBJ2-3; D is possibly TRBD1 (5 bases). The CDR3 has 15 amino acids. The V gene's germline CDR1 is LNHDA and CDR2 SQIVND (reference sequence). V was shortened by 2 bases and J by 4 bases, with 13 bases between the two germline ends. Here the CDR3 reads CASSIPGWEADTQYF. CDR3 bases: TGTGCCAGTAGTATACCAGGGTGGGAAGCAGATACGCAGTATTTT.

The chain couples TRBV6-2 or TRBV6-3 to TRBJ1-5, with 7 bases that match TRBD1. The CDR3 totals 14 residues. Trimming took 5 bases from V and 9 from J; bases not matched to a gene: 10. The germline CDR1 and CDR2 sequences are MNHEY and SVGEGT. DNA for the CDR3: TGTGCCAGCAGTAAAACAGGGGCGAGTCGGCCCCAGCATTTT. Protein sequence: CASSKTGASRPQHF.

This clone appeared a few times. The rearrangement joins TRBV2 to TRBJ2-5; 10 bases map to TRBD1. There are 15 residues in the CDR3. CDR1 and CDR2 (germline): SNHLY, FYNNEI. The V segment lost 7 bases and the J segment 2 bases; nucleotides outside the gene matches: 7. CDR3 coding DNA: TGTGCCAGCAAAAGGGACAGGGGTGGGCAAGAGACCCAGTACTTC. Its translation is CASKRDRGGQETQYF.

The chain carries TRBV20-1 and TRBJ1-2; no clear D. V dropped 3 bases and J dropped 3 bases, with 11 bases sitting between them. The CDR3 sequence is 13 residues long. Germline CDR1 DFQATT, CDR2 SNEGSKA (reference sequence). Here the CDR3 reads CSASASRDYGYTF. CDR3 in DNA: TGCAGTGCTAGTGCCTCTCGGGACTATGGCTACACCTTC.

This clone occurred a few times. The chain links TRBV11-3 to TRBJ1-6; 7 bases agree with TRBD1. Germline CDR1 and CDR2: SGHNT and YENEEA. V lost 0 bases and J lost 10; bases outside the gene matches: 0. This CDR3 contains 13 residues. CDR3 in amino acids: CASSLEQGSPLHF. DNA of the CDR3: TGTGCCAGCAGCTTAGAACAGGGGTCACCCCTCCACTTT. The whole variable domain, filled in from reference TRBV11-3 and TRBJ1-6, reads EAGVVQSPRYKIIEKKQPVAFWCNPISGHNTLYWYLQNLGQGPELLIRYENEEAVDDSQLPKDRFSAERLKGVDSTLKIQPAELGDSAVYLCASSLEQGSPLHFGNGTRLTVT.

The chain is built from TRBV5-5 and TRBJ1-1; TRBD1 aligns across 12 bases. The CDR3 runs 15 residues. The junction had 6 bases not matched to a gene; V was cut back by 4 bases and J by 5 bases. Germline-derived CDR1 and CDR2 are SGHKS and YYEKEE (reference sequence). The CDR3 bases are TGTGCCAGCAGCGGGACAGGGGGCCGATCGACTGAAGCTTTCTTT. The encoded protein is CASSGTGGRSTEAFF.